This is a list of T cell receptor beta chains from one sample in a study of blood T cell repertoires in COVID-19. Some clones are missing from TCRdb's copy, which holds only in-frame ones; the method was immunoSEQ multiplex PCR. This table holds approximately 250,000 clones, 80% to 90% found once. Sequencing input: peripheral blood. Source of these receptors: a woman between 65 and 79 years old with COVID-19, enrolled during active disease. CDR3s include the opening cysteine and the closing phenylalanine or tryptophan. Each record gives: J gene, V gene, clone size, CDR3 length, D gene, CDR3 protein, CDR3 DNA. The D gene is left open where the match is weak. Clone size is shown for a subset of rows, as once, few, many or a class of expanded clone.

>TRBJ1-1|TRBV19|-|13|-
CASSPRQFTEAFF
TGTGCCAGTAGTCCTAGACAGTTTACAGAAGCTTTCTTT
>TRBJ2-5|TRBV5-4|-|15|-
CASSRGPGSGETQYF
TGTGCCAGCTCCCGTGGTCCGGGAAGTGGAGAGACCCAGTACTTC
>TRBJ2-4|TRBV28|-|16|TRBD2
CASSPSGAGGQDIQYF
TGTGCCAGCAGCCCGTCCGGTGCGGGGGGGCAGGACATTCAGTACTTC
>TRBJ2-2|TRBV15|once|15|-
CATSRDQMSTGELFF
TGTGCCACCAGCAGAGATCAGATGTCCACCGGGGAGCTGTTTTTT
>TRBJ1-6|TRBV5-1|-|15|-
CASKLNIQGNSPLHF
TGCGCCAGCAAATTGAATATCCAGGGAAATTCACCCCTCCACTTT
>TRBJ2-3|TRBV19|-|16|TRBD2
CASSLGTSGGTDTQYF
TGTGCCAGTAGCCTCGGGACTAGCGGGGGAACAGATACGCAGTATTTT
>TRBJ2-7|TRBV7-2|-|15|-
CASSLRRGAPYEQYF
TGTGCCAGCAGCTTACGCCGGGGGGCCCCCTACGAGCAGTACTTC
>TRBJ2-3|TRBV24-1|once|15|TRBD2
CATSGTSGGADTQYF
TGTGCCACCAGTGGGACTAGCGGGGGGGCCGATACGCAGTATTTT
>TRBJ1-3|TRBV19|-|15|-
CASSIDLSERYTIYF
TGTGCCAGTAGTATAGATCTTAGTGAAAGATACACCATATATTTT
>TRBJ2-4|TRBV12-5|-|14|TRBD1
CASGPGQVGNIQYF
TGTGCTAGTGGCCCCGGACAGGTAGGGAACATTCAGTACTTC
>TRBJ1-1|TRBV9|many|15|-
CASSVGTTGITEAFF
TGTGCCAGCAGCGTCGGAACCACAGGTATCACTGAAGCTTTCTTT
>TRBJ1-3|TRBV11-2|-|19|-
CASSSLTVQGQSSGNTIYF
TGTGCCAGCAGCTCCTTGACAGTCCAAGGACAGAGCTCTGGAAACACCATATATTTT
>TRBJ2-2|TRBV7-9|-|16|-
CASSHSDFWNTGELFF
TGTGCCAGCAGCCACTCGGACTTCTGGAACACCGGGGAGCTGTTTTTT
>TRBJ2-3|TRBV10-3|-|16|TRBD2
CAISGSGGANTDTQYF
TGTGCCATCAGTGGTAGCGGGGGGGCTAACACAGATACGCAGTATTTT
>TRBJ2-7|TRBV5-4|-|14|TRBD2
CASSLSGVLGEQYF
TGTGCCAGCAGCTTGAGCGGGGTCCTGGGCGAGCAGTACTTC
>TRBJ1-3|TRBV5-1|-|15|-
CASSLGVSSGNTIYF
TGCGCCAGCAGCTTAGGGGTCAGCTCTGGAAACACCATATATTTT
>TRBJ1-2|TRBV19|-|14|-
CASSMGTHDYGYTF
TGTGCCAGTAGTATGGGGACTCACGACTATGGCTACACCTTC
>TRBJ1-2|TRBV28|-|14|-
CASSLSGPNYGYTF
TGTGCCAGCAGTTTATCGGGTCCAAACTATGGCTACACCTTC
>TRBJ2-7|TRBV9|-|14|TRBD1
CASSVGTGRYEQYF
TGTGCCAGCAGCGTAGGGACAGGGAGGTACGAGCAGTACTTC
>TRBJ2-3|TRBV7-8|-|17|TRBD2
CASSSPLAGGPTDTQYF
TGTGCCAGCAGCTCCCCCCTAGCGGGGGGGCCGACAGATACGCAGTATTTT
>TRBJ2-7|TRBV28|once|12|-
CASSPGDYEQYF
TGTGCCAGCAGTCCCGGGGACTACGAGCAGTACTTC
>TRBJ2-5|TRBV9|-|17|TRBD2
CASSALPSGGVGETQYF
TGTGCCAGCAGCGCCCTACCTAGCGGGGGGGTCGGGGAGACCCAGTACTTC
>TRBJ1-2|TRBV27|-|14|-
CASTTWREDHGYTF
TGTGCCAGCACCACATGGCGGGAGGATCATGGCTACACCTTC
>TRBJ2-7|TRBV6-2/TRBV6-3|few|12|-
CASSTGQIEQYF
TGTGCCAGCAGTACCGGACAGATCGAGCAGTACTTC
>TRBJ1-2|TRBV29-1|-|12|-
CSVSRGGNGYTF
TGCAGCGTCTCTAGGGGGGGGAACGGCTACACCTTC
>TRBJ2-5|TRBV24-1|once|14|-
CATSSTGLQETQYF
TGTGCCACCAGTTCAACTGGTCTCCAAGAGACCCAGTACTTC
>TRBJ1-1|TRBV2|once|14|TRBD1
CASSPYDRGAEAFF
TGTGCCAGCAGTCCCTATGACAGGGGGGCTGAAGCTTTCTTT
>TRBJ2-2|TRBV13|-|17|TRBD2
CASSPPSSGGDGGELFF
TGTGCCAGCAGCCCCCCGTCTAGCGGGGGGGACGGCGGGGAGCTGTTTTTT
>TRBJ2-5|TRBV15|-|15|TRBD2
CATSRHFGEGETQYF
TGTGCCACCAGCAGACACTTTGGGGAGGGAGAGACCCAGTACTTC
>TRBJ1-1|TRBV3-1/TRBV3-2|-|16|-
CASSQGVGPGNTEAFF
TGTGCCAGCAGCCAAGGGGTTGGGCCGGGAAACACTGAAGCTTTCTTT
>TRBJ2-1|TRBV7-2|once|16|TRBD2
CASSFLGLAGGNEQFF
TGTGCCAGCAGCTTTTTAGGGCTAGCGGGGGGGAATGAGCAGTTCTTC
>TRBJ1-1|TRBV5-1|-|15|TRBD1
CASSRGTGMNTEAFF
TGCGCCAGCAGCCGAGGGACAGGGATGAACACTGAAGCTTTCTTT
>TRBJ2-2|TRBV5-1|-|15|TRBD1
CASEGQGRNTGELFF
TGCGCCAGCGAGGGACAGGGGAGGAACACCGGGGAGCTGTTTTTT
>TRBJ1-5|TRBV30|-|14|TRBD1
CAWSPRTGAQPQHF
TGTGCCTGGTCCCCTCGGACAGGGGCTCAGCCCCAGCATTTT
>TRBJ2-5|TRBV2|-|13|-
CASSAPSRETQYF
TGTGCCAGCAGTGCCCCCTCCCGAGAGACCCAGTACTTC
>TRBJ1-2|TRBV25-1|-|14|-
CASSVGGIVGGYTF
TGTGCCAGCAGTGTAGGAGGTATAGTGGGTGGCTACACCTTC
>TRBJ2-7|TRBV29-1|-|16|-
CSVERGIAGAGYEQYF
TGCAGCGTTGAAAGGGGGATCGCCGGGGCTGGCTACGAGCAGTACTTC
>TRBJ2-1|TRBV10-3|-|15|TRBD1
CAIRAGTGIYNEQFF
TGTGCCATCAGAGCCGGGACAGGGATATACAATGAGCAGTTCTTC
>TRBJ1-1|TRBV19|-|12|-
CASSIGRTEAFF
TGTGCCAGTAGTATAGGTCGCACTGAAGCTTTCTTT
>TRBJ1-2|TRBV28|-|15|-
CASSLYPTGIYGYTF
TGTGCCAGCAGTTTATACCCGACAGGAATCTATGGCTACACCTTC